Listed below are T cell receptor beta chains from one sample, sequenced in a study of early T cells in non-severe SARS-CoV-2 infection. TCRdb analysed the 5' RACE reads with MiXCR anew, one entry per CDR3 protein. The data hold approximately 80,000 distinct CDR3 sequences, with about 12% observed a single time. The sequenced sample was whole blood. The receptors were sampled from an adult who was a healthcare worker with PCR-confirmed SARS-CoV-2 infection or an uninfected control (not recorded which). CDR3s include the opening cysteine and the closing phenylalanine or tryptophan. Fields, in order: clone size, V gene, J gene, CDR3 protein. The listing skips clone size in some rows; elsewhere it reads once, few, many or a size class.

few,TRBV5-6,TRBJ1-1,CASSLVGQGADLNTEAFF
many,TRBV20-1,TRBJ1-1,CSARSGGHPNTEVFF
.,TRBV29-1,TRBJ2-3,CSVGSSGTYFTSTDTQYF
.,TRBV6-5,TRBJ1-1,CASSLTHMNTEAFF
few,TRBV5-1,TRBJ2-1,CASSLALTSNEQFF
many,TRBV28,TRBJ2-1,CASSSAGTGGDEQFF
.,TRBV14,TRBJ2-3,CASSQGGARGAQYF
few,TRBV29-1,TRBJ1-2,CSVDRQGEGYTF
.,TRBV6-5,TRBJ1-1,CASSPWDKNTEAFF
many,TRBV27,TRBJ2-1,CATFEGQGSYNEQFF
many,TRBV27,TRBJ2-7,CASSSTGSLSYEQYF
.,TRBV13,TRBJ1-5,CASTRQGTQPQHF
.,TRBV28,TRBJ2-7,CASSLIGTTAYEQYF
many,TRBV20-1,TRBJ2-1,CSARLEGEQFF
.,TRBV20-1,TRBJ2-1,CSAPSSFGQIREQFF
.,TRBV5-7,TRBJ1-6,CASSLAGQNNSPLHF
few,TRBV27,TRBJ2-3,CASTLQEGDTQYF
few,TRBV19,TRBJ2-7,CASSIVAGQGAHEQYF